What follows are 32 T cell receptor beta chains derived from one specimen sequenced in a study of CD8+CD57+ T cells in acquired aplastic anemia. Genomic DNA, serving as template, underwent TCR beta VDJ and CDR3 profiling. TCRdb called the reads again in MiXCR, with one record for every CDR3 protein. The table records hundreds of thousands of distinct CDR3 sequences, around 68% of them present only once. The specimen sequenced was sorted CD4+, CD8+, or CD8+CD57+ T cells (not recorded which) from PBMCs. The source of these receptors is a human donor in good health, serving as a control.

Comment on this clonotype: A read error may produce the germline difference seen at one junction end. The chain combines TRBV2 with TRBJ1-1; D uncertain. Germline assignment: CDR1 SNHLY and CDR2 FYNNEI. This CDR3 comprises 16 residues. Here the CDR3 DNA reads TGTGCCAGCAGTGTTCCCGCCGAGCAGTGGAACACTGCAGCTTTCTTT. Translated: CASSVPAEQWNTAAFF.

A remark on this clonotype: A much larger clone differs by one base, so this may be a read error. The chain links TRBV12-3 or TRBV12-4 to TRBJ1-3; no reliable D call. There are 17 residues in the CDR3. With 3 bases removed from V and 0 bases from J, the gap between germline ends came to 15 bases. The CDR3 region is CASSFGRRLSSGNTIYF. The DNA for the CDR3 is TGTGCCAGCAGTTTTGGGAGACGGCTTAGCTCTGGAAACACCATATATTTT.

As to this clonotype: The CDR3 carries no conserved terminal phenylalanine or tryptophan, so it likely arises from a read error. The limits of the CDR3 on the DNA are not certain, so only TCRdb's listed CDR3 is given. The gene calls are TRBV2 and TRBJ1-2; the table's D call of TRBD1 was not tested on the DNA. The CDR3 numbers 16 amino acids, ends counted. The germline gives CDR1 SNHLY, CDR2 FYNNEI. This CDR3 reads CASSETGWNYGYTFGS.

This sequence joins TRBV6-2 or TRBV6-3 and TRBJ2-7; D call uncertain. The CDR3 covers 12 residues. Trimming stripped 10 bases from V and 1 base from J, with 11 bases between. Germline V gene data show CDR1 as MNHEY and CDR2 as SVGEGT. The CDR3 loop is CAIKDASYEQYF. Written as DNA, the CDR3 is TGTGCCATCAAGGACGCTTCCTACGAGCAGTACTTC.

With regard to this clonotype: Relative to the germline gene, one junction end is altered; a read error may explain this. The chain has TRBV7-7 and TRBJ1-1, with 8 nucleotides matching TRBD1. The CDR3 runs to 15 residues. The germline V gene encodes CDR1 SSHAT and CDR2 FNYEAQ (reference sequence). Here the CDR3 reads CASSLADRAKPQPFF. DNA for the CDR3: TGTGCTAGCAGCTTAGCGGACAGGGCCAAGCCCCAGCCTTTCTTT.

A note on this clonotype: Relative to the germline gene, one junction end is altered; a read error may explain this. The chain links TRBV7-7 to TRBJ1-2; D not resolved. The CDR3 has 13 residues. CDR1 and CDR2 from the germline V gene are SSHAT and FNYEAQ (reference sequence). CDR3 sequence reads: CASSLESRTDTQF. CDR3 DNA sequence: TGTGCCAGCAGCTTGGAATCGCGCACAGATACGCAGTTC.

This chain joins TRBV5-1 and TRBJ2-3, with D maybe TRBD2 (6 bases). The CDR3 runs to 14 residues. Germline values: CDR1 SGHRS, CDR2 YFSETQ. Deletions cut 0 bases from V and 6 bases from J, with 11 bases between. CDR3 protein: CASSLEGSGDTQYF. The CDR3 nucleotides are TGCGCCAGCAGCTTGGAGGGGAGCGGGGATACGCAGTATTTT.

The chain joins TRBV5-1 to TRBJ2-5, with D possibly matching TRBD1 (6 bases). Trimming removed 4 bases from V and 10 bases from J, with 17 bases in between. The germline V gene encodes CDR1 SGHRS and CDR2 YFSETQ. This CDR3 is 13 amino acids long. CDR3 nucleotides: TGCGCCAGCAGCCAAGCCAGGGGCGCCATCCAGTACTTC. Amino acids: CASSQARGAIQYF. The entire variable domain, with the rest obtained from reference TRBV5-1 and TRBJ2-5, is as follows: KAGVTQTPRYLIKTRGQQVTLSCSPISGHRSVSWYQQTPGQGLQFLFEYFSETQRNKGNFPGRFSGRQFSNSRSEMNVSTLELGDSALYLCASSQARGAIQYFGPGTRLLVL.

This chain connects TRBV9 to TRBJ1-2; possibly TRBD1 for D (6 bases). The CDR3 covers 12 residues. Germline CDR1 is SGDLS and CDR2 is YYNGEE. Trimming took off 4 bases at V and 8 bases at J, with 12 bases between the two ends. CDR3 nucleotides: TGTGCCAGCAGCACCGGGGGGGCAGGCTACACCTTC. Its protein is CASSTGGAGYTF.

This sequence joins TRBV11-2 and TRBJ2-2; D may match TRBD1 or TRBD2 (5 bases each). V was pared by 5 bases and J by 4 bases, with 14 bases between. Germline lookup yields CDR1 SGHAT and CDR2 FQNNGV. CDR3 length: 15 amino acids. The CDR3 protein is CASSQARGVTGELFF. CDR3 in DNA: TGTGCCAGCAGCCAAGCACGAGGGGTCACCGGGGAGCTGTTTTTT.

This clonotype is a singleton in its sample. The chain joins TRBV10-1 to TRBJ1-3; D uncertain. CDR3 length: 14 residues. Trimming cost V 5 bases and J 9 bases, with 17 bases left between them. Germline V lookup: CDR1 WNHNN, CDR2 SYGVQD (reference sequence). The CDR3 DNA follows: TGCGCCAGCAGTCCGGACGGAGCCGGTCCCACCATATATTTT. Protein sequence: CASSPDGAGPTIYF.

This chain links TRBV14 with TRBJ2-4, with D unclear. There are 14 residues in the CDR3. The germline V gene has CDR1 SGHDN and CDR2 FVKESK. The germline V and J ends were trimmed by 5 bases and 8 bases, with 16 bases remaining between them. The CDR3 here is CASSLEPDGYIQYF. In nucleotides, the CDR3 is TGTGCCAGCAGCTTGGAACCGGACGGGTACATTCAGTACTTC.

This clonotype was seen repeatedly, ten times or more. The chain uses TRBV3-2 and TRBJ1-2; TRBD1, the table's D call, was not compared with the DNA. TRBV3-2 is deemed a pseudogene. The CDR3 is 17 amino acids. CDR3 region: CASSPHRDTKRVYGYTF. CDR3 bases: TGTGCCAGCAGCCCGCATCGGGACACCAAAAGGGTCTATGGCTACACCTTC.

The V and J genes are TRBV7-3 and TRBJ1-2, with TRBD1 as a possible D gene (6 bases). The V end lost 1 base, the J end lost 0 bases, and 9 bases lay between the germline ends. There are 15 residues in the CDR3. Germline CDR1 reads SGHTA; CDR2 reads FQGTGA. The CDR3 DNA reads TGTGCCAGCAGCTTAAGGCCAGGGGCTAACTATGGCTACACCTTC. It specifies CASSLRPGANYGYTF.

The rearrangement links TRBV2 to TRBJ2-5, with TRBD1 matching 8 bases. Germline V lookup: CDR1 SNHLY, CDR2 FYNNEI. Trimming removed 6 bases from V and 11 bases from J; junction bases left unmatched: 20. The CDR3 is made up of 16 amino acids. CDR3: CASRASQGALQEPQYF. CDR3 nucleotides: TGTGCCAGCAGAGCGAGCCAGGGGGCATTACAGGAGCCACAGTACTTC.

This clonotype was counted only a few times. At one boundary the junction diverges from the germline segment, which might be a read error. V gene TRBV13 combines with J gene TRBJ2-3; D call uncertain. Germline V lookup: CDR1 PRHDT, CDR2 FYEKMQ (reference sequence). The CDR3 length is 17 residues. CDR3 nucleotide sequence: TGTGCCAGCAGCTTAGAAGGTGTACCCATAAAGCCAGATACGCAGCACTTT. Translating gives CASSLEGVPIKPDTQHF.

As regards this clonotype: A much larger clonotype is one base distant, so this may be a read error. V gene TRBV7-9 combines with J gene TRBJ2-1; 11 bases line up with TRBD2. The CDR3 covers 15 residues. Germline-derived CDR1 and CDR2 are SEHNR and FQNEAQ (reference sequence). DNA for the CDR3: TGTGCCAGCAGTACTTTAGCGGGGGGGCGGGATGAGCAGTCCTTC. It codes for CASSTLAGGRDEQSF.

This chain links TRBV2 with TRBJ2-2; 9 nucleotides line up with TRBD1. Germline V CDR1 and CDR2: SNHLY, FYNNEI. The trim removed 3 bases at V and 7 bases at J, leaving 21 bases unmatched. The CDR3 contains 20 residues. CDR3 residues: CASSDPRRDRVESGIGELFF. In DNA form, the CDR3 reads TGTGCCAGCAGTGATCCCCGCCGGGACAGGGTCGAATCGGGCATCGGGGAGCTGTTTTTT.

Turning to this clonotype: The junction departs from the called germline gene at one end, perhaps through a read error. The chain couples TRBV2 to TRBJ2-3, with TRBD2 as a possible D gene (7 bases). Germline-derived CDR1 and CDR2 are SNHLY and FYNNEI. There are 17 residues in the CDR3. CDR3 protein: CAISSTRGRAPFFTQGF. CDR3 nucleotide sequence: TGTGCCATCAGTTCGACGAGGGGGAGGGCACCCTTCTTTACGCAGGGTTTT. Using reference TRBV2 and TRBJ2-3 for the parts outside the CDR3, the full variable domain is EPEVTQTPSHQVTQMGQEVILRCVPISNHLYFYWYRQILGQKVEFLVSFYNNEISEKSEIFDDQFSVERPDGSNFTLKIRSTKLEDSAMYFCAISSTRGRAPFFTQGFGPGTRLTVL.

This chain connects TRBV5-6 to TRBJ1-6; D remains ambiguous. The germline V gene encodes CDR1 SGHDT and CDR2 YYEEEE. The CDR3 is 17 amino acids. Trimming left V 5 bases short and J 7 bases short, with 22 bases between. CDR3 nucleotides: TGTGCCAGCAGGAGAAAGCGGAGAGGCTTTTCGAATTCACCCCTCCACTTT. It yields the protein CASRRKRRGFSNSPLHF.

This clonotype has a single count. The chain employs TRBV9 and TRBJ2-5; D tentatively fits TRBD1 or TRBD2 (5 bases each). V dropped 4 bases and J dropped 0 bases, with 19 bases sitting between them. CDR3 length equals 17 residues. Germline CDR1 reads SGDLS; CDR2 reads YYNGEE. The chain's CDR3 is CASSFQGAYPYQETQYF. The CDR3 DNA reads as TGTGCCAGCAGCTTCCAGGGAGCCTACCCGTACCAAGAGACCCAGTACTTC.

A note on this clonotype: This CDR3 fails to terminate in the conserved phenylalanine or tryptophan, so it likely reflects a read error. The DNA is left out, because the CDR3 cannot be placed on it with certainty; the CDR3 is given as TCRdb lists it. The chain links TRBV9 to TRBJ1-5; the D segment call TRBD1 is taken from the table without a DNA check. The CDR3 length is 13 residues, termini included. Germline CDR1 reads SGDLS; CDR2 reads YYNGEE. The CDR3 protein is CASSERGGGTGEL.

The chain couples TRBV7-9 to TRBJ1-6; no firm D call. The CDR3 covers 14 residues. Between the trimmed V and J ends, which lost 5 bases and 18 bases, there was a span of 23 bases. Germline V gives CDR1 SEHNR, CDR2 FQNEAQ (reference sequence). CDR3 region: CASSAGVTVSPDHF. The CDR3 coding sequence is TGTGCCAGCAGCGCAGGCGTGACGGTGTCACCGGACCACTTT. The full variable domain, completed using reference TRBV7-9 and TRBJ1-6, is DTGVSQNPRHKITKRGQNVTFRCDPISEHNRLYWYRQTLGQGPEFLTYFQNEAQLEKSRLLSDRFSAERPKGSFSTLEIQRTEQGDSAMYLCASSAGVTVSPDHFGNGTRLTVT.

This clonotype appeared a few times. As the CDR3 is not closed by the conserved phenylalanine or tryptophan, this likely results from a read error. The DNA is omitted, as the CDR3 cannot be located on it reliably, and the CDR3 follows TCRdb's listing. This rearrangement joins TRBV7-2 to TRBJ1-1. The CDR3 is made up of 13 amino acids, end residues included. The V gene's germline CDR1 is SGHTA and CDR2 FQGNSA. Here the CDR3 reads CASSLRSTVYEQY.

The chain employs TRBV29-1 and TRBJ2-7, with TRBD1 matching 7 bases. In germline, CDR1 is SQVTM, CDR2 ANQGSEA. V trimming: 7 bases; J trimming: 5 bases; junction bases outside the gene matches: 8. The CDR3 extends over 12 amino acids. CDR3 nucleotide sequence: TGCAGCGCCGGGACAGTACTACACGAGCAGTACTTC. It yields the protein CSAGTVLHEQYF.

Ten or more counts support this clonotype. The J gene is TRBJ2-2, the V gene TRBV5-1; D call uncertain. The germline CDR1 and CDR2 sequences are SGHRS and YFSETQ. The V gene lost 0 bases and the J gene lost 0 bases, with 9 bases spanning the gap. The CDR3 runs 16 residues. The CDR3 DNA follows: TGCGCCAGCAGCTTGGCTGTGCCAACGAACACCGGGGAGCTGTTTTTT. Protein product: CASSLAVPTNTGELFF.

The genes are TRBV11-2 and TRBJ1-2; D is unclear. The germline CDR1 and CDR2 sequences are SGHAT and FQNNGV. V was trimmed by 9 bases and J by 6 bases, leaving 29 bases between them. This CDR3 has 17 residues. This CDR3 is CASTIGAGVSLAHGYTF. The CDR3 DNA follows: TGTGCCAGTACCATCGGCGCAGGTGTTTCCCTTGCACATGGCTACACCTTC. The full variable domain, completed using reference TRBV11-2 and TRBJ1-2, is EAGVAQSPRYKIIEKRQSVAFWCNPISGHATLYWYQQILGQGPKLLIQFQNNGVVDDSQLPKDRFSAERLKGVDSTLKIQPAKLEDSAVYLCASTIGAGVSLAHGYTFGSGTRLTVV.

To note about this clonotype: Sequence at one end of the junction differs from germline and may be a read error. Here the CDR3 reads CASSLAGTGPPRNF. The CDR3 region has the DNA TGTGCCAGCAGCTTAGCCGGGACAGGGCCCCCTCGTAATTTT. The chain carries TRBV7-8 and TRBJ1-1, with 9 bases identical to TRBD1. Germline V lookup: CDR1 SGHVS, CDR2 FQNEAQ. This CDR3 comprises 14 residues.

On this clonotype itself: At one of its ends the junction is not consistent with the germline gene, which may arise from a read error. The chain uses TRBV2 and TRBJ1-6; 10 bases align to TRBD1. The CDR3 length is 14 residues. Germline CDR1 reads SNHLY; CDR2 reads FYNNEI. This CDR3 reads CASSDDRGHSPLHF. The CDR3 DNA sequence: TGTGCCAGCAGTGATGACAGGGGGCATTCGCCCCTCCACTTT.

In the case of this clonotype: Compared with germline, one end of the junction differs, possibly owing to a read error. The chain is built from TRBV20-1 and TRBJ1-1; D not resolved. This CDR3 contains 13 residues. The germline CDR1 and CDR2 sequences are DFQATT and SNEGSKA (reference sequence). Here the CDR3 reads CSAPPVRHTEAFF. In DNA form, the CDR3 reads TGCAGTGCCCCGCCCGTCCGCCACACAGAAGCTTTCTTT.

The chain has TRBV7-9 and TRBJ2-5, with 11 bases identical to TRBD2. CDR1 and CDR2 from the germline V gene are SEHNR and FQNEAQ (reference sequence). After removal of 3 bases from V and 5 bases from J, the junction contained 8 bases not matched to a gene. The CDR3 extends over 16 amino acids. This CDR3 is CASSLVSGGDGETQYF. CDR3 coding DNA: TGTGCCAGCAGCTTGGTTAGCGGGGGGGATGGGGAGACCCAGTACTTC.

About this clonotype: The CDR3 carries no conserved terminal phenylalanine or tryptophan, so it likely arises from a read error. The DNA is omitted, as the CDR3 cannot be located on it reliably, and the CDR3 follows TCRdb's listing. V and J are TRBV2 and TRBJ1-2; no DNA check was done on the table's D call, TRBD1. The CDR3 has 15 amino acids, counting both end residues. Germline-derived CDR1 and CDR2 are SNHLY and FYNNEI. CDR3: CASSLGPGPKGCYTL.